This T cell receptor (beta chain) originates from a study of OX40 agonist ivuxolimab in advanced cancers. Study overall: Patients got intravenous ivuxolimab at 0.01 to 10 mg/kg every 2 weeks. Dose-escalation subjects each had hepatocellular carcinoma, melanoma, renal cell or head and neck cancer.

Assay: immunoSEQ multiplex PCR; the TCRdb copy retains only in-frame clones and omits some. The sample yields about 82,000 clones, around 83% seen once. Notes on this clone: Its cognate antigen is unknown.

Overall study results and limits: Clonal expansion among partial responders at 0.1-3.0 mg/kg ranked near the lowest. Certain nonresponders additionally had low normalized T-cell clonal expansion.

V was shortened by 0 bases and J by 7 bases, with 10 bases between the two germline ends. CDR1 ENHRY and CDR2 SYGVKD come from the germline V gene. The CDR3 is 13 residues long. This chain joins TRBV10-3 and TRBJ2-7; D perhaps matches TRBD2 (6 bases). The material sequenced was CD4+ or CD8+ T cells sorted from blood, taken in a trial of the OX40 agonist ivuxolimab. The TCR originated in an adult with an advanced solid tumor such as melanoma, head and neck, liver or kidney cancer. CDR3 loop: CAISESGGNEQYF. The CDR3 DNA is TGTGCCATCAGTGAGTCGGGGGGAAATGAGCAGTACTTC.